These 15 T cell receptor beta chains were all obtained from the same sample, sequenced in a study of blood T cells in healthy people across ages. Primers used in a second PCR of about 6 to 11 cycles were a sample-barcoded 5' primer and a J-beta primer mix. TCRdb re-analysed the 5' RACE reads in MiXCR, keeping a single row per CDR3 protein. Of approximately 2,000,000 distinct CDR3 sequences in the sample, about 39% were seen once. Sequenced sample: blood. The receptor set was obtained from a human donor in good health.

The chain employs TRBV5-1 and TRBJ2-5; 15 bases are a match to TRBD2. The CDR3 contains 16 residues. Germline V gene data show CDR1 as SGHRS and CDR2 as YFSETQ. V shed 0 bases and J 5 bases; nucleotides not matched to a gene: 2. The CDR3 protein is CASSLDGTSGGETQYF. The CDR3 coding sequence is TGCGCCAGCAGCTTGGATGGGACTAGCGGGGGGGAGACCCAGTACTTC.

CDR3 in amino acids: CASSQVLGGDPYEQYF. The CDR3 nucleotides are TGCGCCAGCAGCCAAGTCCTGGGAGGGGATCCCTACGAGCAGTACTTC. This rearrangement joins TRBV4-1 to TRBJ2-7; 7 bases agree with TRBD2. Germline lookup yields CDR1 MGHRA and CDR2 YSYEKL. The V gene end was trimmed by 1 base and the J gene end by 2 bases; junction bases not matched to a gene: 8. The CDR3 loop spans 16 amino acids.

This chain uses TRBV11-1 with TRBJ2-2; D perhaps matches TRBD1 (6 bases). The CDR3 extends over 18 amino acids. Trimming shortened V by 0 bases and J by 5 bases, and 19 bases separated the two germline ends. Germline loops: CDR1 SGHAT, CDR2 FQDESV (reference sequence). CDR3 bases: TGTGCCAGCAGCTTAGCACTTACCCCGGGACATCGAACCGGGGAGCTGTTTTTT. Its translation: CASSLALTPGHRTGELFF.

The chain couples TRBV10-3 to TRBJ2-7, with D perhaps TRBD2 (6 bases). The CDR3 totals 14 residues. Germline V CDR1 and CDR2: ENHRY, SYGVKD. With 7 bases removed from V and 3 bases from J, the gap between germline ends came to 16 bases. The CDR3 coding sequence is TGTGCCATCACTATAGACCGGGAGTTCTACGAGCAGTACTTC. Its protein product is CAITIDREFYEQYF.

This clonotype was detected a few times. The CDR3 spells CASSYSPLNEQFF. The DNA of the CDR3 is TGTGCCAGCAGTTACAGTCCCCTTAATGAGCAGTTCTTC. The J gene is TRBJ2-1, the V gene TRBV6-2 or TRBV6-3; the D is unclear. Germline-derived CDR1 and CDR2 are MNHEY and SVGEGT. V lost 2 bases to trimming and J lost 7 bases, with 9 bases between them. This CDR3 has 13 amino acids.

The gene calls are TRBV7-2 and TRBJ2-3, with D perhaps TRBD2 (5 bases). Deletions cut 7 bases from V and 5 bases from J, with 16 bases between. Germline assignment: CDR1 SGHTA and CDR2 FQGNSA. The CDR3 runs to 14 residues. CDR3 DNA: TGTGCCAGCAACCATCCGGGATCCCTAGATACGCAGTATTTT. It is translated as CASNHPGSLDTQYF.

This clonotype has a single count. The chain joins TRBV28 to TRBJ2-2; TRBD2 matches 9 bases. The CDR3 sequence is 15 residues long. Losses at the gene ends were 10 bases for V and 5 bases for J; bases not matched to a gene: 11. Germline V CDR1 and CDR2: MDHEN, SYDVKM. CDR3 DNA: TGTGCCACCGACGCAGCGGGGGGCGGGACCGGGGAGCTGTTTTTT. Translated, it gives CATDAAGGGTGELFF.

This chain links TRBV29-1 with TRBJ2-5; D assignment may be TRBD1 or TRBD2 (8 bases each). The length of the CDR3 is 16 residues. V lost 3 bases and J 4 bases, leaving 21 bases between the germline ends. The germline CDR1 and CDR2 sequences are SQVTM and ANQGSEA. The CDR3 nucleotides are TGCAGCGTTGACAGGGGGCGCCTCGGGGGGGGAGAGACCCAGTACTTC. Amino acid sequence: CSVDRGRLGGGETQYF.

This chain joins TRBV5-1 and TRBJ1-4; 7 positions agree with TRBD1. This CDR3 is 14 amino acids long. With 3 bases clipped from V and 2 bases from J, the junction kept 1 base outside the gene matches. Germline V CDR1 and CDR2: SGHRS, YFSETQ. This CDR3 is CASSSGQTNEKLFF. The CDR3 nucleotides are TGCGCCAGCAGCTCGGGACAGACTAATGAAAAACTGTTTTTT.

The genes are TRBV5-1 and TRBJ2-5; D is ambiguous. The J call is in doubt because the DNA end fits TRBJ2-7 better. The CDR3 is 15 residues long. Germline loops: CDR1 SGHRS, CDR2 YFSETQ. CDR3 region: CASSLVVSTNYEQYF. The CDR3 coding sequence is TGCGCCAGCAGCTTGGTCGTGTCCACGAACTACGAGCAGTACTTC.

The chain has TRBV12-3 or TRBV12-4 and TRBJ1-1; D unresolved. V lost 3 bases, J lost 8 bases, and 7 bases lay in between. This CDR3 contains 11 residues. The CDR3 DNA is TGTGCCAGCAGTTTTGCGGGGGAAGCTTTCTTT. Translating it yields CASSFAGEAFF.

Details on this clonotype: The junction does not match germline at one end; this may be a read error. The V gene is TRBV6-1, the J gene TRBJ1-2; D may be TRBD1 (5 bases). The CDR3 runs to 13 residues. Looked up from germline, CDR1 is MNHNS and CDR2 is SASEGT. The CDR3 reads CASRAVLGDGFTF. CDR3 bases: TGTGCCAGCAGAGCGGTCCTGGGGGATGGCTTCACCTTC.

The V call is TRBV7-9, the J call TRBJ2-3; 9 bases map to TRBD2. The CDR3 consists of 16 residues. V gave up 4 bases and J gave up 1 base; unmatched junction bases: 6. The germline V gene has CDR1 SEHNR and CDR2 FQNEAQ (reference sequence). CDR3 region: CASSYGRLAGTDTQYF. CDR3 bases: TGTGCCAGCAGCTACGGACGACTAGCGGGCACAGATACGCAGTATTTT.

The chain couples TRBV19 to TRBJ2-1; 8 bases are shared with TRBD1. This CDR3 contains 18 residues. V dropped 0 bases and J dropped 6; count of bases not matched to a gene: 13. Germline CDR1 LNHDA, CDR2 SQIVND (reference sequence). The CDR3 reads CASSIDSARRGRSNEQFF. The CDR3, as DNA: TGTGCCAGTAGTATAGATTCGGCGCGCAGGGGGCGCAGCAATGAGCAGTTCTTC.

This clonotype appeared a few times. The CDR3 protein is CASSLTTLHNEQFF. The CDR3 region has the DNA TGTGCCAGCAGCTTAACGACACTGCACAATGAGCAGTTCTTC. This chain links TRBV7-3 with TRBJ2-1; D is ambiguous. This CDR3 region has 14 residues. From germline, CDR1 is SGHTA and CDR2 FQGTGA. Trimming stripped 0 bases from V and 5 bases from J, with 8 bases between. The variable domain in full, with the rest retrieved from reference TRBV7-3 and TRBJ2-1, is GAGVSQTPSNKVTEKGKYVELRCDPISGHTALYWYRQSLGQGPEFLIYFQGTGAADDSGLPNDRFFAVRPEGSVSTLKIQRTERGDSAVYLCASSLTTLHNEQFFGPGTRLTVL.